The 25 T cell receptor beta chains given below trace back to one sample, sequenced in a study of shared clonotypes between healthy human individuals (dated by TCRdb to the early 2020s). CD8 naive samples were CD45RO-negative cells positively selected for CCR7, giving a CD45RA+CCR7+ population that excluded TemRA cells. The method behind the library was the immunoSEQ multiplex PCR assay. The table was pulled from immuneACCESS by TCRdb, which kept in-frame rearrangements only. Such tables lose some clones; where checked, under half of the loss comes from unresolved V genes, and the rest has no known cause. The sample records 750,000 to 1,000,000 clones, about 92% of which are singletons. Nearly 25% of the sample comes from the top ten. Sequenced input: naive CD8+ T cells sorted from blood. According to the study, the label for this sample's cell subset or site signals: CD45RA+CCR7+. The receptors were gathered from a young man in good health.

The chain combines TRBV7-6 with TRBJ2-3; 8 bases agree with TRBD2. Germline V CDR1 and CDR2: SGHVS, FNYEAQ. The CDR3 has 15 residues. V trimming: 8 bases; J trimming: 0 bases; junction bases outside the gene matches: 7. The CDR3 DNA sequence: TGTGCCAGCGGGCGGGAGGCCACTAGCACAGATACGCAGTATTTT. Translating it yields CASGREATSTDTQYF.

The chain combines TRBV20-1 with TRBJ1-1; weak D call: TRBD1 (6 bases). The CDR3 runs to 11 residues. CDR1 is DFQATT and CDR2 is SNEGSKA in the germline V gene (reference sequence). The CDR3 reads CKIWGAFEAFF. The CDR3 DNA sequence: TGCAAAATCTGGGGGGCCTTTGAAGCTTTCTTT.

J is TRBJ2-1 and V is TRBV29-1; D is uncertain. Trimming pared 7 bases from V and 0 bases from J, leaving 10 bases between. The CDR3 contains 13 residues. Germline V lookup: CDR1 SQVTM, CDR2 ANQGSEA. CDR3 in DNA: TGCAGCGCTTCAGAGAGCTCCTACAATGAGCAGTTCTTC. It is translated as CSASESSYNEQFF.

The CDR3 nucleotides are TGTGCCAGCAGTCCCTCCCAGGGTTTAGAAGCTTTCTTT. Translated, it gives CASSPSQGLEAFF. The chain joins TRBV27 to TRBJ1-1; the D gene is possibly TRBD1 (5 bases). There are 13 residues in the CDR3. The V end lost 5 bases, the J end lost 8 bases, and 15 bases lay between the germline ends. CDR1 is MNHEY, CDR2 SMNVEV, per germline (reference sequence).

The V call is TRBV6-1, the J call TRBJ1-2; D perhaps matches TRBD1 (6 bases). The CDR3 covers 14 residues. Between the trimmed V and J ends, which lost 1 base and 4 bases, there was a span of 10 bases. CDR1 MNHNS and CDR2 SASEGT come from the germline V gene. CDR3 DNA: TGTGCCAGCAGTGAAGTAGGACAGCCCTATGGCTACACCTTC. Translating it yields CASSEVGQPYGYTF.

In its sample, this clone was seen a few times. This chain connects TRBV9 to TRBJ2-7, with D hard to call. CDR1 is SGDLS and CDR2 is YYNGEE in the germline V gene. The CDR3 extends over 14 amino acids. Trimming shortened V by 0 bases and J by 6 bases, and 13 bases separated the two germline ends. This chain's CDR3 is CASSVVGSFCEQYF. In DNA, the CDR3 is TGTGCCAGCAGCGTAGTAGGGTCCTTCTGCGAGCAGTACTTC.

The chain joins TRBV11-2 to TRBJ2-3; 10 bases agree with TRBD2. The CDR3 consists of 17 residues. Per the germline V gene, CDR1 is SGHAT and CDR2 is FQNNGV. J lost 4 bases, V lost 1 base, and 8 bases had no gene match. The CDR3 here is CASSLGETSGPADTQYF. The CDR3 DNA reads as TGTGCCAGCAGCTTAGGAGAGACTAGCGGGCCCGCAGATACGCAGTATTTT.

The chain is built from TRBV7-8 and TRBJ2-7; D not resolved. The CDR3 is made up of 12 amino acids. Germline CDR1 SGHVS, CDR2 FQNEAQ. The V and J ends lost 5 bases and 4 bases respectively, with 9 bases between them. Written as DNA, the CDR3 is TGTGCCAGCAGCCGAGATGGATACGAGCAGTACTTC. This encodes CASSRDGYEQYF.

The V gene is TRBV5-4, the J gene TRBJ2-7; the D gene is possibly TRBD1 (5 bases). CDR3 size: 14 residues. V lost 2 bases and J lost 3, with 12 bases in between. CDR1 SGHNT and CDR2 YYREEE come from the germline V gene (reference sequence). The CDR3 protein is CASSFDTGDYEQYF. The CDR3 DNA reads as TGTGCCAGCAGCTTCGACACAGGAGACTACGAGCAGTACTTC.

This sequence joins TRBV6-6 and TRBJ2-7, with TRBD2 matching over 10 bases. CDR1 MNHNY and CDR2 SVGAGI come from the germline V gene (reference sequence). Trimming took 8 bases from V and 5 from J; bases not matched to a gene: 6. This CDR3 region has 13 residues. CDR3 sequence reads: CASAPGLANEQYF. CDR3 DNA: TGTGCCAGCGCCCCGGGACTAGCGAACGAGCAGTACTTC.

CDR3 bases: TGTGCCAGCATTACGCACAGGGGCGACGAGCAGTACTTC. Protein sequence: CASITHRGDEQYF. The chain links TRBV25-1 to TRBJ2-7, with 7 bases matching TRBD1. Looked up from germline, CDR1 is MGHDK and CDR2 is SYGVNS. CDR3 length: 13 residues. The V segment lost 7 bases and the J segment 5 bases; nucleotides outside the gene matches: 8.

The V and J genes are TRBV28 and TRBJ2-2, with 8 nucleotides matching TRBD2. The CDR3 totals 16 residues. Germline V lookup: CDR1 MDHEN, CDR2 SYDVKM. V lost 5 bases to trimming and J lost 4 bases; unmatched junction nucleotides: 9. CDR3 in amino acids: CASSLVLAGGTGELFF. DNA of the CDR3: TGTGCCAGCAGTCTTGTCCTAGCGGGCGGCACCGGGGAGCTGTTTTTT.

This sequence joins TRBV27 and TRBJ2-7; the D is unclear. The V gene lost 5 bases and the J gene lost 6 bases, with 14 bases spanning the gap. Germline V gene lookup returns CDR1 MNHEY and CDR2 SMNVEV (reference sequence). The CDR3 is 13 amino acids. CDR3 sequence reads: CASSSKTSSEQYF. CDR3 nucleotide sequence: TGTGCCAGCAGTAGTAAGACGTCGTCCGAGCAGTACTTC.

Comment on this clone: A far larger clone differs by one base, so this is likely a read error. The chain links TRBV4-1 to TRBJ2-5, with a weak D call TRBD1 (5 bases). Trimming left V 7 bases short and J 0 bases short, with 15 bases between. The CDR3 is made up of 15 amino acids. The germline CDR1 and CDR2 sequences are MGHRA and YSYEKL. The CDR3 spells CASNPLGRDQETQYF. DNA for the CDR3: TGCGCCAGCAACCCCCTGGGCAGGGACCAAGAGACCCAGTACTTC.

The J gene is TRBJ2-7, the V gene TRBV27, with 7 nucleotides matching TRBD1. The CDR3 extends over 14 amino acids. Germline loops: CDR1 MNHEY, CDR2 SMNVEV (reference sequence). V trimming: 8 bases; J trimming: 2 bases; junction bases outside the gene matches: 9. This CDR3 reads CASSPGQRAYEQYF. The CDR3 bases are TGTGCCAGCTCACCGGGACAGAGAGCCTACGAGCAGTACTTC.

The chain uses TRBV10-1 and TRBJ2-7; D tentatively fits TRBD1 or TRBD2 (5 bases each). Deletions cut 0 bases from V and 2 bases from J, with 11 bases between. This CDR3 has 15 amino acids. Looked up from germline, CDR1 is WNHNN and CDR2 is SYGVQD (reference sequence). CDR3 residues: CASSESVRGPYEQYF. In nucleotides, the CDR3 is TGCGCCAGCAGTGAGTCGGTAAGGGGACCCTACGAGCAGTACTTC.

J is TRBJ2-2 and V is TRBV9; 8 bases agree with TRBD2. Germline CDR1 SGDLS, CDR2 YYNGEE. The CDR3 extends over 16 amino acids. With V trimmed by 4 bases and J by 7 bases, 12 bases remained unmatched. The CDR3 DNA is TGTGCCAGCAGCTCGAGCGGGAGCCCGGTAGGCGGGGAGCTGTTTTTT. It is translated as CASSSSGSPVGGELFF. Based on the CDR3 plus reference TRBV9 and TRBJ2-2, the full variable domain is DSGVTQTPKHLITATGQRVTLRCSPRSGDLSVYWYQQSLDQGLQFLIQYYNGEERAKGNILERFSAQQFPDLHSELNLSSLELGDSALYFCASSSSGSPVGGELFFGEGSRLTVL.

The chain recombines TRBV15 with TRBJ2-1; TRBD2 aligns across 9 bases. Germline V gene data show CDR1 as LNHNV and CDR2 as YYDKDF (reference sequence). The V and J ends lost 1 base and 5 bases, in that order; junction bases with no gene match: 6. The CDR3 has 16 amino acids. The CDR3 DNA sequence: TGTGCCACCAGCAGAGGGGGTAGCGGGGGTAACAATGAGCAGTTCTTC. Translated, it gives CATSRGGSGGNNEQFF. Full variable domain (outside the CDR3, taken from reference TRBV15 and TRBJ2-1): DAMVIQNPRYQVTQFGKPVTLSCSQTLNHNVMYWYQQKSSQAPKLLFHYYDKDFNNEADTPDNFQSRRPNTSFCFLDIRSPGLGDTAMYLCATSRGGSGGNNEQFFGPGTRLTVL.

The genes are TRBV6-1 and TRBJ1-1, with TRBD1 matching over 7 bases. V was pared by 2 bases and J by 3 bases, with 6 bases of the junction left unmatched. Germline CDR1 and CDR2: MNHNS and SASEGT. The CDR3 loop spans 15 amino acids. The CDR3 nucleotides are TGTGCCAGCAGTGAACATGGAGGGGGCCACACTGAAGCTTTCTTT. Its translation is CASSEHGGGHTEAFF.

This chain uses TRBV5-1 with TRBJ2-5, with D unclear. The CDR3 loop spans 13 amino acids. Trimming removed 4 bases at V and 1 base at J, with 8 bases between. Germline V gene sequence: CDR1 SGHRS, CDR2 YFSETQ. CDR3: CASSHNTQETQYF. The CDR3 DNA follows: TGCGCCAGCAGCCATAACACCCAAGAGACCCAGTACTTC.

DNA of the CDR3: TGTGCCAGCAGCTGGGACGGGGCCTACGAGCAGTACTTC. Protein: CASSWDGAYEQYF. The chain is built from TRBV11-2 and TRBJ2-7; D may correspond to TRBD1 or TRBD2 (5 bases each). Germline lookup yields CDR1 SGHAT and CDR2 FQNNGV. This CDR3 region has 13 residues. Trimming shortened V by 4 bases and J by 2 bases, and 9 bases separated the two germline ends.

The chain couples TRBV28 to TRBJ1-5, with D perhaps matching TRBD1 (5 bases). Germline V gives CDR1 MDHEN, CDR2 SYDVKM. V was clipped by 5 bases and J by 4 bases, with 12 bases between them. The CDR3 runs to 14 residues. CDR3 in amino acids: CASSGAVPNQPQHF. DNA of the CDR3: TGTGCCAGCAGTGGGGCCGTCCCTAATCAGCCCCAGCATTTT.

The chain couples TRBV29-1 to TRBJ2-1; D not resolved. V dropped 0 bases and J dropped 2 bases, with 11 bases sitting between them. Per germline, CDR1 SQVTM and CDR2 ANQGSEA. This CDR3 contains 15 residues. The CDR3 protein is CSVEEPTFAYNEQFF. For the CDR3, the DNA is TGCAGCGTTGAAGAACCGACTTTTGCCTACAATGAGCAGTTCTTC.

The chain employs TRBV21-1 and TRBJ1-5; TRBD1 was called by the table and not checked on the DNA. TRBV21-1 is shown as a pseudogene. This CDR3 contains 16 residues. In DNA, the CDR3 is TGTGCCAGCAGCACCACCTCGACAGATAGCAATCAGCCCCAGCATTTT. Translated, it gives CASSTTSTDSNQPQHF.

The chain joins TRBV19 to TRBJ1-1; 7 bases line up with TRBD1. This CDR3 comprises 13 residues. Trimming removed 5 bases from V and 8 bases from J; junction bases left unmatched: 8. Germline assignment: CDR1 LNHDA and CDR2 SQIVND (reference sequence). The CDR3, as DNA: TGTGCCAGTAGTCCTTGGGGACAGAGAGAAGCTTTCTTT. Translated: CASSPWGQREAFF. Combining the CDR3 with reference TRBV19 and TRBJ1-1 gives the whole variable domain DGGITQSPKYLFRKEGQNVTLSCEQNLNHDAMYWYRQDPGQGLRLIYYSQIVNDFQKGDIAEGYSVSREKKESFPLTVTSAQKNPTAFYLCASSPWGQREAFFGQGTRLTVV.